Here is one T cell receptor (beta chain) with its context. The antigen is not known. This sample is part of a study of OX40 agonist ivuxolimab in advanced cancers. Study overall: The study treated patients with ivuxolimab, an agonistic anti-OX40 (CD134) antibody. Partial responses were achieved by three patients, of whom one had hepatocellular carcinoma and two had cutaneous melanoma. Study-wide findings and caveats: On average, CD8+ T cells showed a greater number of expanded clones than CD4+. At 0.1 to 3.0 mg/kg and by week 6, CD4+ and CD8+ T cells in the blood had expanded clonally.

Sequencing was performed with immunoSEQ multiplex PCR; in TCRdb, only in-frame clones are kept and a portion is missing. Here the sample spans 90,000 or so clones, roughly nine tenths being singletons. V lost 3 bases to trimming and J lost 12 bases, with 12 bases between them. The CDR3 loop spans 12 amino acids. Germline V gives CDR1 WNHNN, CDR2 SYGVQD (reference sequence). The sequence was collected from an adult with an advanced solid tumor such as melanoma, head and neck, liver or kidney cancer. The sequenced sample was CD4+ or CD8+ T cells sorted from blood, obtained in a trial of the OX40 agonist ivuxolimab. The gene calls are TRBV10-1 and TRBJ2-1; no reliable D call. CDR3 sequence: CASSESAFGQFF. Written as DNA, the CDR3 is TGCGCCAGCAGTGAATCCGCGTTTGGGCAGTTCTTC.